One sample yielded the 20 T cell receptor beta chains listed below, sequenced in a study of T cell responses to AZD1222 COVID-19 vaccine (dated by TCRdb to the early 2020s). The time point label, read with the paper, signifies: baseline before first vaccination. To prepare the library, the immunoSEQ multiplex PCR assay was applied. TCRdb re-hosts the immuneACCESS table, in-frame sequences only. Its copies lack some clones; in the studies checked, an unresolved V gene accounts for under half of them, and the cause for the rest is not known. The sample table shows about 21,000 clones, and about 80% are seen once. In total, the top ten clones hold about 43% of the sample. The sample here was peripheral blood, taken on day 0 of AZD1222 vaccination. These receptors all stem from an adult in good health.

The chain employs TRBV18 and TRBJ2-2, with 14 nucleotides matching TRBD2. In germline, CDR1 is KGHSH, CDR2 LQKENI. The junction had 9 bases not matched to a gene; V was cut back by 4 bases and J by 5 bases. The length of the CDR3 is 18 residues. The CDR3 bases are TGTGCCAGCTCACGACCGGGACTAGCGGGAGTTCGAACCGGGGAGCTGTTTTTT. Amino acid sequence: CASSRPGLAGVRTGELFF.

J is TRBJ2-3 and V is TRBV5-1, with D maybe TRBD2 (6 bases). Germline V lookup: CDR1 SGHRS, CDR2 YFSETQ. The CDR3 runs to 15 residues. With 4 bases removed from V and 5 bases from J, the gap between germline ends came to 17 bases. Here the CDR3 reads CASSRSGGGGDTQYF. The DNA of the CDR3 is TGCGCCAGCAGCCGTAGCGGAGGCGGCGGAGATACGCAGTATTTT.

The chain combines TRBV19 with TRBJ2-7; D is unresolved. The CDR3 totals 13 residues. CDR1 and CDR2 (germline): LNHDA, SQIVND (reference sequence). V was pared by 5 bases and J by 4 bases, with 12 bases between. The CDR3 bases are TGTGCCAGTAGTCTAGGACCACGGTACGAGCAGTACTTC. Encoded protein: CASSLGPRYEQYF.

The rearrangement joins TRBV19 to TRBJ2-5, with a tentative D call TRBD1 (6 bases). The CDR3 has 15 residues. Germline V gene data show CDR1 as LNHDA and CDR2 as SQIVND (reference sequence). V was pared by 5 bases and J by 7 bases, with 20 bases between. The CDR3 DNA reads as TGTGCCAGTAGTGCGTGGACAGCTCTACCCGGGACCCAGTACTTC. Its translation: CASSAWTALPGTQYF.

This chain links TRBV18 with TRBJ2-1; 9 bases map to TRBD1. The trim removed 6 bases at V and 3 bases at J, leaving 12 bases unmatched. The CDR3 is made up of 17 amino acids. The germline CDR1 and CDR2 sequences are KGHSH and LQKENI. The CDR3 region has the DNA TGTGCCAGCTCGCCCGGAGGACCGGGACAGGGCTACAATGAGCAGTTCTTC. Its translation is CASSPGGPGQGYNEQFF.

The V call is TRBV28, the J call TRBJ1-5, with D perhaps matching TRBD1 (6 bases). V was clipped by 2 bases and J by 7 bases, with 12 bases between them. The CDR3 has 14 amino acids. Germline CDR1 MDHEN, CDR2 SYDVKM. CDR3 sequence: CASSLNRVRQPQHF. DNA for the CDR3: TGTGCCAGCAGTTTAAACAGGGTAAGACAGCCCCAGCATTTT.

In its sample, this clone was seen once. V usage is TRBV18 and J usage is TRBJ2-5, with D uncertain. The CDR3 runs 13 residues. Trimming took off 3 bases at V and 1 base at J, with 6 bases between the two ends. CDR1 is KGHSH and CDR2 is LQKENI in the germline V gene. DNA for the CDR3: TGTGCCAGCTCACCTAATGCCCAAGAGACCCAGTACTTC. It codes for CASSPNAQETQYF.

V and J are TRBV7-9 and TRBJ2-7; tentative D call: TRBD2 (5 bases). V dropped 1 base and J dropped 2 bases, with 9 bases sitting between them. This CDR3 is built from 14 residues. Germline lookup yields CDR1 SEHNR and CDR2 FQNEAQ (reference sequence). The DNA of the CDR3 is TGTGCCAGCAGCTTAGGACTACCACCCTACGAGCAGTACTTC. Translated, it gives CASSLGLPPYEQYF.

This clone appeared a few times. The J gene is TRBJ1-5, the V gene TRBV7-8; D might be TRBD1 (5 bases). Deletions cut 5 bases from V and 3 bases from J, with 11 bases between. This CDR3 has 14 amino acids. Germline V lookup: CDR1 SGHVS, CDR2 FQNEAQ. CDR3 coding DNA: TGTGCCAGCAGCCCCGGGACTTTCAATCAGCCCCAGCATTTT. As protein: CASSPGTFNQPQHF.

The gene calls are TRBV29-1 and TRBJ2-5; possibly TRBD2 for D (5 bases). Germline lookup yields CDR1 SQVTM and CDR2 ANQGSEA. The CDR3 has 12 amino acids. The V end lost 6 bases, the J end lost 5 bases, and 13 bases lay between the germline ends. CDR3 bases: TGCAGCGTCCGCAGAGGGCTGGAGACCCAGTACTTC. It encodes CSVRRGLETQYF.

This chain joins TRBV5-1 and TRBJ2-7; D not resolved. The germline CDR1 and CDR2 sequences are SGHRS and YFSETQ. V dropped 2 bases and J dropped 0 bases, with 6 bases sitting between them. This CDR3 spans 13 amino acids. The CDR3 loop is CASSFGSSYEQYF. In DNA, the CDR3 is TGCGCCAGCAGCTTTGGCAGCTCCTACGAGCAGTACTTC. Complete variable domain (other parts from reference TRBV5-1 and TRBJ2-7): KAGVTQTPRYLIKTRGQQVTLSCSPISGHRSVSWYQQTPGQGLQFLFEYFSETQRNKGNFPGRFSGRQFSNSRSEMNVSTLELGDSALYLCASSFGSSYEQYFGPGTRLTVT.

The rearrangement uses TRBV7-2 and TRBJ2-5; 8 bases agree with TRBD2. From germline, CDR1 is SGHTA and CDR2 FQGNSA. The CDR3 is 16 residues long. Trimming took 5 bases from V and 2 from J; bases not matched to a gene: 10. CDR3 nucleotides: TGTGCCAGCAGCGCCCAACTAGCGGAACGGCAAGAGACCCAGTACTTC. Translating it yields CASSAQLAERQETQYF.

This clone was observed a few times. The V gene is TRBV27, the J gene TRBJ1-2, with 9 bases fitting TRBD1. V lost 6 bases, J lost 2 bases, and 7 bases stayed unmatched. CDR1 MNHEY and CDR2 SMNVEV come from the germline V gene (reference sequence). This CDR3 is 15 amino acids long. The CDR3 coding sequence is TGTGCCAGCAGACCACAGGGGGCGCAGAACTATGGCTACACCTTC. Amino acids: CASRPQGAQNYGYTF.

V and J are TRBV5-1 and TRBJ2-5; TRBD2 aligns across 8 bases. With 0 bases clipped from V and 4 bases from J, the junction kept 11 bases outside the gene matches. The length of the CDR3 is 17 residues. Germline CDR1 is SGHRS and CDR2 is YFSETQ. CDR3 DNA sequence: TGCGCCAGCAGCTTGGGGGGGCGGGGGGCGAATCGAGAGACCCAGTACTTC. This translates into CASSLGGRGANRETQYF.

The chain is built from TRBV9 and TRBJ2-1, with 13 bases matching TRBD2. Germline V gene sequence: CDR1 SGDLS, CDR2 YYNGEE. The CDR3 length is 19 residues. V was pared by 4 bases and J by 0 bases, with 10 bases of the junction left unmatched. This CDR3 is CASSPRLAGGLISYNEQFF. The CDR3 DNA reads as TGTGCCAGCAGCCCCCGACTAGCGGGAGGCCTCATCTCCTACAATGAGCAGTTCTTC.

The V and J genes are TRBV27 and TRBJ2-1; TRBD1 agrees at 9 bases. CDR3 length equals 16 residues. With 7 bases clipped from V and 5 bases from J, the junction kept 12 bases outside the gene matches. The germline V gene has CDR1 MNHEY and CDR2 SMNVEV (reference sequence). CDR3 region: CASTPLVGTGNNEQFF. CDR3 sequence (DNA): TGTGCCAGCACTCCCCTTGTGGGGACAGGGAACAATGAGCAGTTCTTC.

This chain joins TRBV19 and TRBJ1-3; D possibly corresponds to TRBD1 (5 bases). The ends were cut back, 7 bases at V and 1 base at J, with 11 bases in the middle. This CDR3 comprises 14 residues. Germline CDR1 reads LNHDA; CDR2 reads SQIVND (reference sequence). The CDR3 DNA is TGTGCCAGTATTTTGACAGCTTCTGGAAACACCATATATTTT. It translates to CASILTASGNTIYF.

This rearrangement joins TRBV13 to TRBJ2-7, with 16 bases that match TRBD2. Germline loops: CDR1 PRHDT, CDR2 FYEKMQ (reference sequence). There are 18 residues in the CDR3. V shed 4 bases, J shed 3 bases, and the junction held 9 bases outside the gene matches. The CDR3 DNA is TGTGCCAGCAGCTCATCCGGGACTAGCGGGGGGGTCAGCTACGAGCAGTACTTC. Residues: CASSSSGTSGGVSYEQYF.

V gene TRBV19 combines with J gene TRBJ1-5; 7 nucleotides agree with TRBD1. The CDR3 spans 14 residues. CDR1 is LNHDA, CDR2 SQIVND, per germline (reference sequence). The J segment lost 7 bases and the V segment lost 3 bases, leaving 6 bases of the junction unmatched. The CDR3 sequence is CASSMTGSYQPQHF. CDR3 nucleotide sequence: TGTGCCAGTAGTATGACAGGGTCATACCAGCCCCAGCATTTT.

In this sample, this clone turned up once. The chain couples TRBV28 to TRBJ1-4, with D possibly being TRBD1 (6 bases). The V and J ends lost 6 bases and 0 bases respectively, with 8 bases between them. The CDR3 is 14 amino acids. Germline CDR1 reads MDHEN; CDR2 reads SYDVKM. The CDR3: CASRDSATNEKLFF. Here the CDR3 DNA reads TGTGCCAGCAGGGACAGTGCAACTAATGAAAAACTGTTTTTT.